Listed below are T cell receptor beta chains from one sample, sequenced in a study of blood T cell repertoires in COVID-19. Libraries were prepared by immunoSEQ multiplex PCR; TCRdb keeps only in-frame clonotypes and omits some of them. The sample lists approximately 310,000 clones; 75% to 90% were seen once. The specimen sequenced was PBMCs or T cells enriched from blood (not recorded which). These receptors originate from a man younger than 40 who had recovered from COVID-19. CDR3s include the opening cysteine and the closing phenylalanine or tryptophan. The D gene is left open where the match is weak. Part of the rows lack a size; the others show once, few, many or a class for expanded clones.

V gene: TRBV7-8
clone size: once
J gene: TRBJ2-7
D gene: TRBD1
CDR3 DNA: TGTGCCAGCAGCTTGACAGGGGAGTTGAGCGAGCAGTACTTC
CDR3 protein: CASSLTGELSEQYF

V gene: TRBV20-1
clone size: NA
J gene: TRBJ1-2
D gene: TRBD1
CDR3 DNA: TGCAGGGTAACAGGGGATTATGGCTACACCTTC
CDR3 protein: CRVTGDYGYTF

V gene: TRBV27
clone size: NA
J gene: TRBJ2-2
D gene: TRBD2
CDR3 DNA: TGTGCCAGCACCCCAGCGGGGGAGACGAACACCGGGGAGCTGTTTTTT
CDR3 protein: CASTPAGETNTGELFF

V gene: TRBV5-5
clone size: once
J gene: TRBJ2-1
D gene: TRBD2
CDR3 DNA: TGTGCCAGCAGTTTTAGCGGGGGTCCCTACAATGAGCAGTTCTTC
CDR3 protein: CASSFSGGPYNEQFF

V gene: TRBV11-2
clone size: NA
J gene: TRBJ1-1
D gene: TRBD1
CDR3 DNA: TGTGCCAGCAGTAAGATACAGGGGGCCACTTGGGCTGAAGCTTTCTTT
CDR3 protein: CASSKIQGATWAEAFF

V gene: TRBV25-1
clone size: NA
J gene: TRBJ1-2
D gene: NA
CDR3 DNA: TGTGCCAGCAGTGGCTCACAGGGCAGGGCGAATAACTATGGCTACACCTTC
CDR3 protein: CASSGSQGRANNYGYTF

V gene: TRBV13
clone size: NA
J gene: TRBJ1-1
D gene: NA
CDR3 DNA: TGTGCCAGCAGCTTGGTGGGGCGCGGAGCTTTCTTT
CDR3 protein: CASSLVGRGAFF

V gene: TRBV7-9
clone size: NA
J gene: TRBJ2-2
D gene: NA
CDR3 DNA: TGTGCCAGCAGCTTAAGGCGACAGGAGCCCGGGGAGCTGTTTTTT
CDR3 protein: CASSLRRQEPGELFF

V gene: TRBV18
clone size: few
J gene: TRBJ2-2
D gene: TRBD1
CDR3 DNA: TGTGCCAGCTCACTCATCAGGTTGGGGACAGGAAACACCGGGGAGCTGTTTTTT
CDR3 protein: CASSLIRLGTGNTGELFF

V gene: TRBV7-2
clone size: NA
J gene: TRBJ1-6
D gene: TRBD1
CDR3 DNA: TGTGCCAGCAGCTACGCAGGGGGCGCGAATTCACCCCTCCACTTT
CDR3 protein: CASSYAGGANSPLHF

V gene: TRBV19
clone size: once
J gene: TRBJ1-2
D gene: NA
CDR3 DNA: TGTGCCAGTAATACGATTGACTCCGACTATGGCTACACCTTC
CDR3 protein: CASNTIDSDYGYTF

V gene: TRBV10-3
clone size: NA
J gene: TRBJ1-2
D gene: TRBD1
CDR3 DNA: TGTGCCATCAGTGAAGGGGACAGGGGCCAAGCTAACTATGGCTACACCTTC
CDR3 protein: CAISEGDRGQANYGYTF

V gene: TRBV19
clone size: NA
J gene: TRBJ1-1
D gene: NA
CDR3 DNA: TGTGCCAGTAGTATAGTGGGGGAGGGAGTTATGAACACTGAAGCTTTCTTT
CDR3 protein: CASSIVGEGVMNTEAFF

V gene: TRBV6-5
clone size: NA
J gene: TRBJ1-2
D gene: NA
CDR3 DNA: TGTGCCAGCAGTTACTCCCCCCCCGACTATGGCTACACCTTC
CDR3 protein: CASSYSPPDYGYTF

V gene: TRBV7-7
clone size: NA
J gene: TRBJ1-4
D gene: NA
CDR3 DNA: TGTGCTAGCAGCGGTGACAGTGAATCTAATGAAAAACTGTTTTTT
CDR3 protein: CASSGDSESNEKLFF